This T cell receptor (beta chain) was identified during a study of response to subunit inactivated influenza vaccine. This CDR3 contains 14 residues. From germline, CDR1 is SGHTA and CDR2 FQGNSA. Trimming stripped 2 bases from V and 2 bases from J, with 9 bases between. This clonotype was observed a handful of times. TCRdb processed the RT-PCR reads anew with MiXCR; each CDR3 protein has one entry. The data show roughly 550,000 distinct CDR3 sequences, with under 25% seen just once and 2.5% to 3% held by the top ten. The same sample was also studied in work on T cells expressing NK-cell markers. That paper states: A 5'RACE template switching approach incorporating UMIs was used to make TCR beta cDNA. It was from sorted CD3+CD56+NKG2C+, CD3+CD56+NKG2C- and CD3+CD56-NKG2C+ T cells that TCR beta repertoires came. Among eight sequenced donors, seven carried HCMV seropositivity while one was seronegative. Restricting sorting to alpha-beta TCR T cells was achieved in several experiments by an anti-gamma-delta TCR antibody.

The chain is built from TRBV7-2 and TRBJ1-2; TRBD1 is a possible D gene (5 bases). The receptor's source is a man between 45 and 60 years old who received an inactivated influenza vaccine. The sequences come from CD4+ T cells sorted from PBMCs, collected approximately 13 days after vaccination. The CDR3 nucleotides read TGTGCCAGCAGCTTAACAGGACGCAACTATGGCTACACCTTC. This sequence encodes CASSLTGRNYGYTF.